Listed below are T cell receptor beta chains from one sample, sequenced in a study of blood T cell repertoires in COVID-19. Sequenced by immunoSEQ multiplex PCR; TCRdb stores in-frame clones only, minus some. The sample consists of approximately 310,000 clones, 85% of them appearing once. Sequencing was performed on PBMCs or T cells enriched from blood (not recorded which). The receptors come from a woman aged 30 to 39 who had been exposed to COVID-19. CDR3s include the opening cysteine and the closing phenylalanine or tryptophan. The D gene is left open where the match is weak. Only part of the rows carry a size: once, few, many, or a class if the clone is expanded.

CASSLGLGGLTGELFF	TGTGCCAGCAGCTTGGGACTCGGGGGACTCACCGGGGAGCTGTTTTTT	-	TRBV5-6	TRBJ2-2	-
CASSLAAAEAFF	TGTGCCAGCAGTTTAGCAGCGGCTGAAGCTTTCTTT	-	TRBV28	TRBJ1-1	-
CASSDTSYGDTQYF	TGTGCCAGCAGTGACACCTCGTATGGGGATACGCAGTATTTT	-	TRBV28	TRBJ2-3	-
CASSISTGENYGYTF	TGTGCCAGTAGTATAAGCACAGGGGAGAACTATGGCTACACCTTC	-	TRBV19	TRBJ1-2	TRBD1
CASSRGKQNTEAFF	TGTGCCAGCAGTAGGGGCAAACAGAACACTGAAGCTTTCTTT	-	TRBV7-3	TRBJ1-1	-
CASSHGHLTEAFF	TGTGCCAGCAGCCATGGACACCTCACTGAAGCTTTCTTT	-	TRBV3-1/TRBV3-2	TRBJ1-1	-
CASSPFGSGGTDTQYF	TGTGCCAGCAGCCCCTTTGGTAGCGGGGGAACAGATACGCAGTATTTT	-	TRBV5-4	TRBJ2-3	TRBD2
CASSTIQGYYGYTF	TGTGCCAGTAGTACTATACAGGGGTACTATGGCTACACCTTC	-	TRBV19	TRBJ1-2	TRBD1
CASSSTGNYGYTF	TGTGCCAGCAGTTCAACAGGGAACTATGGCTACACCTTC	-	TRBV2	TRBJ1-2	-
CASSLIPMATSGGTGELFF	TGTGCCAGCAGCTTGATACCGATGGCGACTAGCGGTGGCACCGGGGAGCTGTTTTTT	-	TRBV7-3	TRBJ2-2	TRBD2
CASSLSGGADTQYF	TGTGCCAGCAGCTTGTCGGGCGGGGCAGATACGCAGTATTTT	-	TRBV5-4	TRBJ2-3	-
CASSLPPIVEQFF	TGTGCCAGCAGTTTACCCCCTATCGTTGAGCAGTTCTTC	-	TRBV28	TRBJ2-1	-
CASSQWDSSYTEAFF	TGTGCCAGCAGCCAATGGGACAGCTCCTACACTGAAGCTTTCTTT	-	TRBV14	TRBJ1-1	TRBD1
CASSLEGGRTDTQYF	TGTGCCAGTAGTTTGGAAGGGGGTCGCACAGATACGCAGTATTTT	-	TRBV19	TRBJ2-3	-
CASSLGQASF	TGTGCCAGCAGCTTGGGACAGGCTAGCTTC	-	TRBV12-3/TRBV12-4	TRBJ1-2	TRBD1
CASNPKGDTEAFF	TGTGCCAGCAATCCAAAGGGAGACACTGAAGCTTTCTTT	-	TRBV2	TRBJ1-1	-
CASSLTGLAGALWEQYF	TGTGCCAGCAGTTTAACGGGACTAGCGGGAGCATTGTGGGAGCAGTACTTC	once	TRBV28	TRBJ2-7	TRBD2
CAIRFTGGWGEQYF	TGTGCCATCAGATTTACGGGGGGCTGGGGCGAGCAGTACTTC	-	TRBV2	TRBJ2-7	-
CASSEGTLNTEAFF	TGTGCCAGCAGCGAAGGGACACTGAACACTGAAGCTTTCTTT	-	TRBV9	TRBJ1-1	-
CASGVSSGNTIYF	TGTGCTAGTGGAGTCAGCTCTGGAAACACCATATATTTT	-	TRBV12-5	TRBJ1-3	-
CASSFRDRETQYF	TGCGCCAGCAGCTTCAGGGATCGGGAGACCCAGTACTTC	-	TRBV5-1	TRBJ2-5	-
CASSLQGINTEAFF	TGTGCCAGCAGTCTACAGGGAATCAACACTGAAGCTTTCTTT	-	TRBV28	TRBJ1-1	-
CASSFRGSTDTQYF	TGTGCCAGCAGTTTCCGGGGGAGCACAGATACGCAGTATTTT	few	TRBV6-2/TRBV6-3	TRBJ2-3	-
CASSYTGGNQPQHF	TGTGCCAGCAGTTATACAGGGGGGAATCAGCCCCAGCATTTT	-	TRBV6-5	TRBJ1-5	TRBD1
CASRPPTGGTEAFF	TGTGCCAGCAGACCACCGACAGGGGGAACTGAAGCTTTCTTT	few	TRBV28	TRBJ1-1	TRBD1
CASSSRPSDSKQYF	TGCGCCAGCAGCTCTCGACCATCGGACAGTAAGCAGTACTTC	-	TRBV5-1	TRBJ2-7	-
CASSYSGENNEQFF	TGTGCCAGCAGTTATAGCGGGGAGAACAATGAGCAGTTCTTC	-	TRBV6-4	TRBJ2-1	TRBD2
CASSRTGAGANSPLHF	TGTGCCAGCAGCAGGACAGGGGCGGGGGCTAATTCACCCCTCCACTTT	-	TRBV9	TRBJ1-6	TRBD1
CAGSGVDSPLHF	TGTGCCGGATCAGGGGTTGATTCACCCCTCCACTTT	-	TRBV7-9	TRBJ1-6	-
CASSPLKADYGYTF	TGTGCCAGCAGCCCGTTAAAGGCGGACTATGGCTACACCTTC	-	TRBV5-4	TRBJ1-2	-
CASSLPPGGDYGYTF	TGTGCCAGCAGTTTACCCCCGGGAGGGGATTATGGCTACACCTTC	once	TRBV28	TRBJ1-2	-
CASSSRAYEQYF	TGTGCCAGCAGTTCGCGGGCGTACGAGCAGTACTTC	-	TRBV27	TRBJ2-7	-
CASSRGALDTQYF	TGTGCCAGCAGTCGCGGGGCCCTAGATACGCAGTATTTT	-	TRBV6-5	TRBJ2-3	-
CASSQRLAGAADTQYF	TGCGCCAGCAGCCAAAGACTAGCGGGGGCTGCAGATACGCAGTATTTT	-	TRBV4-1	TRBJ2-3	TRBD2
CATYSTTGSTEAFF	TGTGCCACCTACTCGACGACAGGGAGCACTGAAGCTTTCTTT	few	TRBV10-3	TRBJ1-1	TRBD1
CASSYSGNTIYF	TGCGCCAGCAGTTACTCTGGAAACACCATATATTTT	many	TRBV4-1	TRBJ1-3	-
CAWSIAGNYGYTF	TGTGCCTGGAGTATCGCAGGGAACTATGGCTACACCTTC	-	TRBV30	TRBJ1-2	-
CASSRRTGPLNTEAFF	TGTGCCAGCAGCCGGAGGACGGGTCCTCTGAACACTGAAGCTTTCTTT	-	TRBV3-1/TRBV3-2	TRBJ1-1	-
CASSGVRGADTQYF	TGCGCCAGCAGCGGGGTTAGAGGAGCAGATACGCAGTATTTT	-	TRBV10-1	TRBJ2-3	-
CASSYEVGYGYTF	TGTGCCAGCAGCTATGAGGTGGGCTATGGCTACACCTTC	few	TRBV7-2	TRBJ1-2	-
CASSQQGNTEAFF	TGTGCCAGCAGCCAACAGGGGAACACTGAAGCTTTCTTT	-	TRBV7-9	TRBJ1-1	-
CAWGTSGTGNEKLFF	TGTGCCTGGGGCACCTCCGGGACAGGGAATGAAAAACTGTTTTTT	-	TRBV30	TRBJ1-4	TRBD1
CASSLGQASSYNSPLHF	TGTGCCAGCAGCTTGGGACAGGCTAGCTCCTATAATTCACCCCTCCACTTT	-	TRBV5-5	TRBJ1-6	-
CASSSRTGGNTEAFF	TGTGCCAGTAGTTCCCGGACAGGGGGTAACACTGAAGCTTTCTTT	-	TRBV19	TRBJ1-1	TRBD1
CASSEKGLAAYEQYF	TGTGCCAGCAGTGAAAAAGGACTAGCGGCCTACGAGCAGTACTTC	-	TRBV6-1	TRBJ2-7	TRBD2
CASSAPGQVYEQYF	TGTGCCAGCAGCGCGCCGGGACAGGTCTACGAGCAGTACTTC	few	TRBV5-4	TRBJ2-7	TRBD1
CATSTRAGLTDTQYF	TGTGCCACCAGCACTAGGGCGGGACTCACAGATACGCAGTATTTT	-	TRBV24-1	TRBJ2-3	-
CASSVDHRTAHNSPLHF	TGTGCCAGCAGTGTAGACCATCGGACAGCTCATAATTCACCCCTCCACTTT	-	TRBV6-1	TRBJ1-6	-
CASSISGSPEQYF	TGTGCCAGCAGTATTAGCGGGAGTCCCGAGCAGTACTTC	-	TRBV12-3/TRBV12-4	TRBJ2-7	TRBD2
CASSPQRGGNEQFF	TGCGCCAGCAGCCCCCAGCGGGGGGGCAATGAGCAGTTCTTC	-	TRBV4-1	TRBJ2-1	TRBD2
CASSLIRTENTGELFF	TGCGCCAGCAGTTTAATCAGGACTGAGAACACCGGGGAGCTGTTTTTT	-	TRBV23-1	TRBJ2-2	-
CATSRILSGMNTEAFF	TGTGCCACCAGCAGAATTTTAAGCGGAATGAACACTGAAGCTTTCTTT	-	TRBV15	TRBJ1-1	-
CASSLVSGGTYEQYF	TGTGCCAGCAGCTTGGTTTCTGGCGGGACCTACGAGCAGTACTTC	-	TRBV5-6	TRBJ2-7	-
CAWSAGGVNGYTF	TGTGCCTGGAGTGCAGGGGGAGTAAACGGCTACACCTTC	-	TRBV30	TRBJ1-2	TRBD1
CAWSVMGVVGRRPAFF	TGTGCCTGGAGTGTAATGGGAGTTGTTGGTCGGAGACCAGCTTTCTTT	-	TRBV30	TRBJ1-1	-
CASSLTGTEAFF	TGTGCCAGCAGTTTGACAGGGACTGAAGCTTTCTTT	-	TRBV28	TRBJ1-1	TRBD1